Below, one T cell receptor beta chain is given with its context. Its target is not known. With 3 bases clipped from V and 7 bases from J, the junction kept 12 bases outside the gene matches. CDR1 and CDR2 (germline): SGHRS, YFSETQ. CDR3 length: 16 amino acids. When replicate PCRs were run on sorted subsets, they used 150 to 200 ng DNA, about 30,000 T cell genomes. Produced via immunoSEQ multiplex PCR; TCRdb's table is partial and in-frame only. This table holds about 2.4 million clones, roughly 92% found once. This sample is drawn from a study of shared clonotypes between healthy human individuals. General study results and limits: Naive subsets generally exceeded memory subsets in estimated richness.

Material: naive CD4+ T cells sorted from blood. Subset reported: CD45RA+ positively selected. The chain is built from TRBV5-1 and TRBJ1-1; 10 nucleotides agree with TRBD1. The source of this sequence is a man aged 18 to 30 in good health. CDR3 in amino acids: CASSSTGGGGGIEAFF. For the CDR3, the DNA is TGCGCCAGCAGCTCGACAGGGGGCGGAGGAGGGATTGAAGCTTTCTTT.